This is a list of T cell receptor beta chains from one sample in a study of shared clonotypes between healthy human individuals. Here immunoSEQ multiplex PCR was the method, and the copy in TCRdb shows in-frame clones only, minus some. Of 2.3 million or so clones listed, about 92% are singletons. The source material was naive CD4+ T cells from PBMCs. These receptors all come from a man younger than 35 in good health. Some clones in this sample may be carry-over from other donors' samples. The CDR3 runs from the conserved cysteine through the conserved F or W. The D gene is left open where the match is weak. Part of the rows lack a size; the others show once, few, many or a class for expanded clones.

>TRBJ2-6|15|TRBV2|.|.
CASSETSSGANVLTF
TGTGCCAGCAGTGAGACCAGCTCTGGGGCCAACGTCCTGACTTTC
>TRBJ2-6|17|TRBV18|.|TRBD1
CASSPRQGALGANVLTF
TGTGCCAGCTCACCACGGCAGGGGGCGCTGGGGGCCAACGTCCTGACTTTC
>TRBJ1-2|14|TRBV2|.|TRBD1
CASSRQGADYGYTF
TGTGCCAGCAGTAGACAGGGGGCGGACTATGGCTACACCTTC
>TRBJ2-3|15|TRBV5-1|.|.
CASSRDIASTDTQYF
TGCGCCAGCAGTCGGGACATTGCGAGCACAGATACGCAGTATTTT
>TRBJ2-5|9|TRBV10-3|.|.
CAIKETQYF
TGTGCCATCAAAGAGACCCAGTACTTC
>TRBJ2-7|15|TRBV9|.|.
CASSLQQGVTDEQYF
TGTGCCAGCAGCCTGCAACAGGGTGTAACGGACGAGCAGTACTTC
>TRBJ1-1|13|TRBV29-1|.|.
CSVVGLMNTEAFF
TGCAGCGTTGTGGGCCTAATGAACACTGAAGCTTTCTTT
>TRBJ1-1|16|TRBV7-9|.|TRBD1
CASSFRQGPSNTEAFF
TGTGCCAGCAGCTTTAGACAGGGACCATCGAACACTGAAGCTTTCTTT
>TRBJ2-5|14|TRBV5-4|once|.
CASSFRDYQETQYF
TGTGCCAGCAGCTTTAGGGACTACCAAGAGACCCAGTACTTC
>TRBJ1-5|14|TRBV15|.|.
CATSPAASNQPQHF
TGTGCCACCAGCCCCGCAGCTAGCAATCAGCCCCAGCATTTT
>TRBJ2-3|18|TRBV9|.|TRBD2
CASSKRLAGVPSTDTQYF
TGTGCCAGCAGCAAGAGACTAGCGGGAGTCCCAAGCACAGATACGCAGTATTTT
>TRBJ2-1|13|TRBV29-1|.|TRBD2
CSVRASGRNEQFF
TGCAGCGTTCGGGCTAGCGGGAGAAATGAGCAGTTCTTC
>TRBJ1-5|12|TRBV7-9|.|.
CASSPPDQPQHF
TGTGCCAGCAGCCCCCCGGATCAGCCCCAGCATTTT
>TRBJ1-1|12|TRBV2|.|.
CASSLLQTEAFF
TGTGCCAGCAGTCTACTTCAGACTGAAGCTTTCTTT
>TRBJ1-1|15|TRBV30|few|.
CAWSAKSGLNTEAFF
TGTGCCTGGAGTGCCAAGTCAGGGCTGAACACTGAAGCTTTCTTT
>TRBJ1-5|18|TRBV27|.|TRBD1
CASSHPDRVRLEDQPQHF
TGTGCCAGCAGCCACCCGGACAGGGTAAGGTTAGAGGATCAGCCCCAGCATTTT
>TRBJ2-2|15|TRBV7-9|.|TRBD1
CASSLRQGFYGELFF
TGTGCCAGCAGCTTGAGACAGGGTTTTTACGGGGAGCTGTTTTTT
>TRBJ2-1|14|TRBV28|.|.
CASSNVQGFGEQFF
TGTGCCAGCAGTAATGTTCAGGGGTTCGGTGAGCAGTTCTTC
>TRBJ2-6|14|TRBV7-8|.|.
CASTNTEGANVLTF
TGTGCCAGCACCAACACCGAGGGGGCCAACGTCCTGACTTTC
>TRBJ2-7|15|TRBV10-1|.|.
CASRTGVKGSYEQYF
TGCGCCAGCAGGACGGGAGTGAAAGGCTCCTACGAGCAGTACTTC